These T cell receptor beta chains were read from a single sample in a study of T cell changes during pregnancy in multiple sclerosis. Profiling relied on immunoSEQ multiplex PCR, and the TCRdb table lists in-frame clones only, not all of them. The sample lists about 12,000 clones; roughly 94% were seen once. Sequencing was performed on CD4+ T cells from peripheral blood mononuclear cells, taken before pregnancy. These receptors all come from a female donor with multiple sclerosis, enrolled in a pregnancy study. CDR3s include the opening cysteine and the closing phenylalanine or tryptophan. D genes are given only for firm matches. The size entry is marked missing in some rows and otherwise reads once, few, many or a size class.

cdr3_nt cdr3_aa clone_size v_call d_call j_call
TGTGCCAGCAGCCCAGACAGGGGGCTAGTTCAGCCCCAGCATTTT CASSPDRGLVQPQHF . TRBV7-9 TRBD1 TRBJ1-5
TGCGCCAGCAGCTTATCCAGGGATGTTGGTGAAAAACTGTTTTTT CASSLSRDVGEKLFF . TRBV5-1 . TRBJ1-4
TGCGCCAGCAGCCAAGGGGCAGGGGCCCCAAAGCGGGGGGCAACCTACAATGAGCAGTTCTTC CASSQGAGAPKRGATYNEQFF . TRBV4-1 TRBD2 TRBJ2-1
TGTGCCAGCAGCCCCATCTTTAAGCAAGATACGCAGTATTTT CASSPIFKQDTQYF . TRBV5-5 . TRBJ2-3
TGTGCCAGCAGCTTTGCCCGGGACATATATGGCTACACCTTC CASSFARDIYGYTF . TRBV7-9 . TRBJ1-2
TGTGCCAGCAGCGTAGTAGAGGGCTATGAGCAGTTCTTC CASSVVEGYEQFF . TRBV9 . TRBJ2-1
TGTGCCAGCACCAACGGGGGGGGCCGGGAGACCCAGTACTTC CASTNGGGRETQYF . TRBV6-1 TRBD2 TRBJ2-5
TGCGCCAGCAGCTTGGATTCGGGGATCGAGCAGTACTTC CASSLDSGIEQYF . TRBV5-1 . TRBJ2-7
TGCGCCAGCAGCACCCTGACAGGAGTCGGCACTGAAGCTTTCTTT CASSTLTGVGTEAFF . TRBV5-1 . TRBJ1-1
TGTGCCAGCAGCACACCGACAGGGGTGGAAGAGACCCAGTACTTC CASSTPTGVEETQYF . TRBV5-5 TRBD1 TRBJ2-5
TGTGCCAGCAGTGACTTCGACAGACGCTCCTATAATTCACCCCTCCACTTT CASSDFDRRSYNSPLHF . TRBV6-1 . TRBJ1-6
TGCGCCAGCAGCTTGGACAGGGGGTACCCAGATACGCAGTATTTT CASSLDRGYPDTQYF . TRBV5-1 TRBD1 TRBJ2-3
TGCGCCAGCGGCACTACGGCAGGGTCGGGTGTAGAGACCCAGTACTTC CASGTTAGSGVETQYF . TRBV5-1 . TRBJ2-5
TGTGCCAGTAGTAGACAGGGTTCCTACGAGCAGTACTTC CASSRQGSYEQYF . TRBV19 TRBD1 TRBJ2-7
TGTGCCAGCTCACCCTCCAGGGCCGGGGAGCTGTTTTTT CASSPSRAGELFF . TRBV18 . TRBJ2-2
TGTGCCAGCAAGGCAGGGTACTCTGGAAACACCATATATTTT CASKAGYSGNTIYF once TRBV6-5 . TRBJ1-3
TGTGCCAGCAGCGAAGGGACAGACACTGAAGCTTTCTTT CASSEGTDTEAFF . TRBV7-3 TRBD1 TRBJ1-1
TGTGCCAGCAGCTTGGAAAGCGGGGGGGCCGGCACCGGGGAGCTGTTTTTT CASSLESGGAGTGELFF . TRBV5-4 TRBD2 TRBJ2-2
TGTGCCAGCAGTTGGGGGACAGGGGCGAACACTGAAGCTTTCTTT CASSWGTGANTEAFF . TRBV28 TRBD1 TRBJ1-1
TGTGCCATCAGTGTAGTCGTATCCAGGGAGCAGTACTTC CAISVVVSREQYF . TRBV10-3 . TRBJ2-7
TGTGCCAGCAGCACTACAGGGGGGTCTGGGGCCAACGTCCTGACTTTC CASSTTGGSGANVLTF few TRBV9 TRBD1 TRBJ2-6
TGTGCCAGCACCTATTCCGGGTTATATGGCTACACCTTC CASTYSGLYGYTF . TRBV6-5 . TRBJ1-2
TGCAGCGTGCACAGGGGGGCTAGTACGGGGGAGACCCAGTACTTC CSVHRGASTGETQYF . TRBV29-1 TRBD1 TRBJ2-5
TGTGCCTGGAGGGGGACAGCAAATCAGCCCCAGCATTTT CAWRGTANQPQHF . TRBV30 TRBD1 TRBJ1-5
TGTGCCAGCAGCCAAAATGTGCGACAGGGGTGGGCAGCTTCAGGCTACACCTTC CASSQNVRQGWAASGYTF . TRBV14 TRBD1 TRBJ1-2
TGTGCCAGCAGCTTGGGAGTTAATGAAAAACTGTTTTTT CASSLGVNEKLFF . TRBV5-6 . TRBJ1-4